This T cell receptor (beta chain) was profiled in a study of blood T cell repertoires in COVID-19. About the research overall: Acute and convalescent COVID-19 specimens originated in the United States, Italy and Spain.

Assay: immunoSEQ multiplex PCR; the TCRdb copy retains only in-frame clones and omits some. The table has around 120,000 clones, roughly 80% seen once. This clonotype was obtained from a human donor in a cohort sampled during active COVID-19. Source material: peripheral blood.

The CDR3 region has the DNA TGTGCCAGCAGTTACCTAGCGGGAGGGTACAATGAGCAGTTCTTC. Its protein product is CASSYLAGGYNEQFF. V is TRBV6-6 and J is TRBJ2-1, with 12 bases fitting TRBD2. The CDR3 contains 15 residues. CDR1 and CDR2 (germline): MNHNY, SVGAGI (reference sequence). Losses at the gene ends were 2 bases for V and 4 bases for J; bases not matched to a gene: 0.